Included here is one T cell receptor (beta chain) sequence, with context. Its antigen is unknown. Unmatched junction bases numbered 2, after V lost 1 base and J lost 5 bases. CDR1 and CDR2 from the germline V gene are SGHRS and YFSETQ. CDR3 size: 13 residues. This sample stems from a study of cytomegalovirus exposure and HLA in healthy donors. Study details: Later, an analysis reported that the 110 or so validation repertoires had used the same platform as the roughly 660 first-cohort repertoires. Overall study results and limits: The classifier, whose performance was assessed in both the original and validation cohorts, reportedly diagnosed cytomegalovirus status with high specificity and sensitivity. Researchers counted 164 TCR beta chains as cytomegalovirus-associated.

TCRdb keeps only in-frame clones here, not all; method: immunoSEQ multiplex PCR. The data show a few hundred thousand clones, 75% to 90% seen once. Sequencing was performed on PBMCs. This chain links TRBV5-1 with TRBJ1-2; 7 bases agree with TRBD1. The origin of this receptor is a woman aged 18-29 years in good health and CMV-seronegative. The CDR3 spells CASSLRTGYGYTF. The CDR3, as DNA: TGCGCCAGCAGCTTGAGGACAGGTTATGGCTACACCTTC.